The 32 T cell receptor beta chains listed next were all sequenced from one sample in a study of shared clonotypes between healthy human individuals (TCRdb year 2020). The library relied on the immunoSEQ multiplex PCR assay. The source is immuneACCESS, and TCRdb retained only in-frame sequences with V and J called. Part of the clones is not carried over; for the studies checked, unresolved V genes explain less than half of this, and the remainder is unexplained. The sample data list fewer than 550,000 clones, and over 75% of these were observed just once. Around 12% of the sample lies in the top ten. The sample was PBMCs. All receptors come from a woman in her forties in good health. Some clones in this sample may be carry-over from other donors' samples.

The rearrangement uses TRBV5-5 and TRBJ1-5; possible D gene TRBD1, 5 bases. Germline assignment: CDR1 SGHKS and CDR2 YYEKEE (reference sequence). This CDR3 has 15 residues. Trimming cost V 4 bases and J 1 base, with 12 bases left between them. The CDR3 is CASSPLKGSNQPQHF. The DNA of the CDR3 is TGTGCCAGCAGCCCCCTGAAGGGGAGCAATCAGCCCCAGCATTTT.

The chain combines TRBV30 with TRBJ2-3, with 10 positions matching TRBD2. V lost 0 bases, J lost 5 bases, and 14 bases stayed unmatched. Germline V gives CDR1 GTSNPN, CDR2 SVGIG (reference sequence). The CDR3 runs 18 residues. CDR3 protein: CAWSVLSGRAGSGDTQYF. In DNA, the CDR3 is TGTGCCTGGAGTGTACTAAGCGGGAGGGCCGGGTCTGGAGATACGCAGTATTTT.

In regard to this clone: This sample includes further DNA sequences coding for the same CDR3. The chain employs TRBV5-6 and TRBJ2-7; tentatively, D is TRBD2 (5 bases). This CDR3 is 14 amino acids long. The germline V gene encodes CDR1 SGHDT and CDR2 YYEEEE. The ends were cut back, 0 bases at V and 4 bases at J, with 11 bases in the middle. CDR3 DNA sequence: TGTGCCAGCAGCTTGGGGCTAGCTTCGTACGAGCAGTACTTC. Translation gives CASSLGLASYEQYF.

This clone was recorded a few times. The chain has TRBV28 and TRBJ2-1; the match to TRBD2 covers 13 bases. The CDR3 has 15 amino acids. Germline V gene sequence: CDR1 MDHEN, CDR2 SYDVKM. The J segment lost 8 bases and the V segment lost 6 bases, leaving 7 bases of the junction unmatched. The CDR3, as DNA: TGTGCCAGCAGAACCACTAGCGGGAGGGCCTATGAGCAGTTCTTC. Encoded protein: CASRTTSGRAYEQFF.

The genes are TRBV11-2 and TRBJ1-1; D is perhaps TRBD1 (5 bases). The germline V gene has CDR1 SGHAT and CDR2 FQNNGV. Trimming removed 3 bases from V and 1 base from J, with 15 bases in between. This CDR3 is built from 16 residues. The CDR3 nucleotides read TGTGCCAGCAGCTTTACCCAGGGTCTGTCGAACACTGAAGCTTTCTTT. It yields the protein CASSFTQGLSNTEAFF.

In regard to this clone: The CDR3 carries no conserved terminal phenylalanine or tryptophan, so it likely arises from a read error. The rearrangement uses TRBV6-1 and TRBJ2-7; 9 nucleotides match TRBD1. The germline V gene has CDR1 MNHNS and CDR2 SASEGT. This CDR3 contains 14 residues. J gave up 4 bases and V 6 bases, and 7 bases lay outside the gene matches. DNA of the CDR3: TGTGCCAGCAGCGCAACAGGGGGCGGGTACGAGCAGTACTCC. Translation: CASSATGGGYEQYS.

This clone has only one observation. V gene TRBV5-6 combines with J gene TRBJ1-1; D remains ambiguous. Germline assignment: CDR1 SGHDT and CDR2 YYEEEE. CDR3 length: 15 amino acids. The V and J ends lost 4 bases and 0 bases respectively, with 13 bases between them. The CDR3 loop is CASSREARLNTEAFF. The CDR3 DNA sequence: TGTGCCAGCAGCAGAGAGGCCAGACTGAACACTGAAGCTTTCTTT. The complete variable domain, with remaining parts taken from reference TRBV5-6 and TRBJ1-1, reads DAGVTQSPTHLIKTRGQQVTLRCSPKSGHDTVSWYQQALGQGPQFIFQYYEEEERQRGNFPDRFSGHQFPNYSSELNVNALLLGDSALYLCASSREARLNTEAFFGQGTRLTVV.

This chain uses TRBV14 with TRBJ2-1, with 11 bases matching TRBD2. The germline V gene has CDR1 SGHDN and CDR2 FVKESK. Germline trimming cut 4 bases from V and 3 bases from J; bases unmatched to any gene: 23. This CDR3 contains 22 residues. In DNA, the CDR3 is TGTGCCAGCAGCCCAGGGTACGTAGGACTAGCGGGTACCATTTCCTACTACAATGAGCAGTTCTTC. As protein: CASSPGYVGLAGTISYYNEQFF.

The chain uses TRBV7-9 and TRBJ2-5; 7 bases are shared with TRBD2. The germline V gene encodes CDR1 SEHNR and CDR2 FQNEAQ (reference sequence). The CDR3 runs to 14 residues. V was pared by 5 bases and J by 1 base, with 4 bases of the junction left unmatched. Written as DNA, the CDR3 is TGTGCCAGCAGCACAAGCGGGGCCCAAGAGACCCAGTACTTC. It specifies CASSTSGAQETQYF. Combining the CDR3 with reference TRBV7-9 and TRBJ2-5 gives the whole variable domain DTGVSQNPRHKITKRGQNVTFRCDPISEHNRLYWYRQTLGQGPEFLTYFQNEAQLEKSRLLSDRFSAERPKGSFSTLEIQRTEQGDSAMYLCASSTSGAQETQYFGPGTRLLVL.

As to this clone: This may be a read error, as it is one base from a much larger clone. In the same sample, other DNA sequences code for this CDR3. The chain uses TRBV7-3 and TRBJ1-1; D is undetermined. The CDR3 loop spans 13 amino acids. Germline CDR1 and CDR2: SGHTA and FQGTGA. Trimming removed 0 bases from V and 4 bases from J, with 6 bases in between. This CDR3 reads CASSLTGSTEAFF. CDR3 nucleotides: TGTGCCAGCAGCTTAACGGGGAGCACTGAAGCTTTCTTT.

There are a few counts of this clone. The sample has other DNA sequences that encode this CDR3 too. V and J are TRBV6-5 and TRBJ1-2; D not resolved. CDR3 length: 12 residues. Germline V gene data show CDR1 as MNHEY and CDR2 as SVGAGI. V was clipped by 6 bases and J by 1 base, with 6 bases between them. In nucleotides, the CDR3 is TGTGCCAGCAGCCCGAGTAACTATGGCTACACCTTC. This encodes CASSPSNYGYTF.

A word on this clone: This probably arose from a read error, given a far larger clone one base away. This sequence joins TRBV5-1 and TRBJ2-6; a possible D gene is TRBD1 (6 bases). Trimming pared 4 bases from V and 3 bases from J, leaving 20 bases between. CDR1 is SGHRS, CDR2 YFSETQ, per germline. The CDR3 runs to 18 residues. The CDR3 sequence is CASSKDSRGVGGANVLTF. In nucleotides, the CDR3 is TGCGCCAGCAGCAAGGACAGTCGGGGCGTTGGTGGGGCCAACGTCCTGACTTTC.

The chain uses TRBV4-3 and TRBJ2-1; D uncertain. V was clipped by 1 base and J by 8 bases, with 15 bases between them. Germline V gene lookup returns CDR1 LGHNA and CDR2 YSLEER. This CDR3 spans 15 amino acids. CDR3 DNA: TGCGCCAGCAGCCAAGGGCGTTCGGGCATCGATGAGCAGTTCTTC. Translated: CASSQGRSGIDEQFF.

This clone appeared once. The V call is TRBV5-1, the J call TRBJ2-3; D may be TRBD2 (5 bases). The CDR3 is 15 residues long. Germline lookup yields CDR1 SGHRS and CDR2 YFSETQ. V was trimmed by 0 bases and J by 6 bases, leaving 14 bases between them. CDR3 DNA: TGCGCCAGCAGCTTGGTTTCATCTCGAGGGGATACGCAGTATTTT. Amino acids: CASSLVSSRGDTQYF.

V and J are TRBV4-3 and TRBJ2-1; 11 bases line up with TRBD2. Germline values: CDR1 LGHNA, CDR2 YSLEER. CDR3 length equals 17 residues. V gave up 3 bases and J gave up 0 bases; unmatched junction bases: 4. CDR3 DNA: TGCGCCAGCAGCCAGCCTACTAGCGGGAGCTCCTACAATGAGCAGTTCTTC. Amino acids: CASSQPTSGSSYNEQFF.

The CDR3 DNA reads TGTGCCAGCAAAATACAGGGGTACACCGGGACTAGTCCCTACGAGCAGTACTTC. Translation: CASKIQGYTGTSPYEQYF. The chain combines TRBV28 with TRBJ2-7; a weak D match, TRBD2 (8 bases). CDR1 and CDR2 (germline): MDHEN, SYDVKM. This CDR3 has 18 amino acids. V was clipped by 7 bases and J by 2 bases, with 27 bases between them.

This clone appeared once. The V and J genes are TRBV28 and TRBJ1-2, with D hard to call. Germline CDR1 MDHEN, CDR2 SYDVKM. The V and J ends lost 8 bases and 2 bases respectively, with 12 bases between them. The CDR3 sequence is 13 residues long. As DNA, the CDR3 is TGTGCCAGCGGCGTTGCACAGAACTATGGCTACACCTTC. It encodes CASGVAQNYGYTF.

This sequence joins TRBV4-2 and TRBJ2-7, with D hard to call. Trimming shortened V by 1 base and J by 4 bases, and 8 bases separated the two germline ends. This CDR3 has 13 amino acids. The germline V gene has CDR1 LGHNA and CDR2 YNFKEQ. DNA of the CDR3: TGTGCCAGCAGCCAAGGGCTAGTGTACGAGCAGTACTTC. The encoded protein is CASSQGLVYEQYF.

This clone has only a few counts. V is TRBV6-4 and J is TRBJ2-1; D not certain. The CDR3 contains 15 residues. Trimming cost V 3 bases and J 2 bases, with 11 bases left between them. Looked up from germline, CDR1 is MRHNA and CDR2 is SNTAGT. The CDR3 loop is CASSEQPGPYNEQFF. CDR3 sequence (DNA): TGTGCCAGCAGTGAACAGCCGGGCCCCTACAATGAGCAGTTCTTC.

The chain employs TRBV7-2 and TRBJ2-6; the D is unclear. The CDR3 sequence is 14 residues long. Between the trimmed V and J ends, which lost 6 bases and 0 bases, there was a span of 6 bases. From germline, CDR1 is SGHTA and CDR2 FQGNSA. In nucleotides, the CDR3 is TGTGCCAGCAGTCGATTCTCTGGGGCCAACGTCCTGACTTTC. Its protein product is CASSRFSGANVLTF.

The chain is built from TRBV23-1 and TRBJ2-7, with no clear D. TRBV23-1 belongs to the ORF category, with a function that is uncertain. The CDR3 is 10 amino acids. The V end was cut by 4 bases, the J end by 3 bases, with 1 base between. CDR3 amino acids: CASSRYEQYF. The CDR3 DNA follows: TGCGCCAGCAGTCGCTACGAGCAGTACTTC.

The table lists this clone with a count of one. The CDR3 protein is CASSIPGQLRETQYF. CDR3 in DNA: TGTGCCAGCAGCATACCGGGACAGCTGCGGGAGACCCAGTACTTC. The chain couples TRBV7-8 to TRBJ2-5; 7 bases are a match to TRBD1. J lost 5 bases, V lost 5 bases, and 11 bases had no gene match. The germline V gene encodes CDR1 SGHVS and CDR2 FQNEAQ. The CDR3 loop spans 15 amino acids.

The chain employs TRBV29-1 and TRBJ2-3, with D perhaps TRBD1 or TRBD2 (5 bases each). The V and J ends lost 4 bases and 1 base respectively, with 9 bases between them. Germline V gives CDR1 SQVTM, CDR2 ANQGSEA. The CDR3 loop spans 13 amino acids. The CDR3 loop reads CSVGGSGTDTQYF. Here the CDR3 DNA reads TGCAGCGTTGGGGGGTCCGGCACAGATACGCAGTATTTT.

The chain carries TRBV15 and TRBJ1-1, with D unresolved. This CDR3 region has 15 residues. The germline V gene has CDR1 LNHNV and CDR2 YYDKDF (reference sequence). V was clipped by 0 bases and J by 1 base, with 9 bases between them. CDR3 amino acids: CATSRDLVQNTEAFF. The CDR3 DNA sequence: TGTGCCACCAGCAGAGATCTGGTTCAGAACACTGAAGCTTTCTTT.

The DNA for the CDR3 is TGTGCCAGCAGCTTAGAGTCAGCGTCAGATACGCAGTATTTT. Its protein product is CASSLESASDTQYF. The J gene is TRBJ2-3, the V gene TRBV7-7; D is uncertain. The ends were cut back, 1 base at V and 4 bases at J, with 9 bases in the middle. This CDR3 contains 14 residues. Germline values: CDR1 SSHAT, CDR2 FNYEAQ (reference sequence).

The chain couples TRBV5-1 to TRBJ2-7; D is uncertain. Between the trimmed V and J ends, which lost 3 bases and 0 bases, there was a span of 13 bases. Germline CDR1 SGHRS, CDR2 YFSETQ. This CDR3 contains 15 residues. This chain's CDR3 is CASSSSWGSSYEQYF. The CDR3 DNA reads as TGCGCCAGCAGCTCCAGTTGGGGAAGCTCCTACGAGCAGTACTTC.

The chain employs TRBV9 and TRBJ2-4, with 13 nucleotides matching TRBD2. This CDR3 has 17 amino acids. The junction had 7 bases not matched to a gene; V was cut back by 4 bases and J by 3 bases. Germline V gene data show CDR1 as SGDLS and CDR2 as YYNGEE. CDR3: CASSPGLAGVSKNIQYF. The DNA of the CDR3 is TGTGCCAGCAGCCCAGGACTAGCGGGAGTAAGCAAAAACATTCAGTACTTC. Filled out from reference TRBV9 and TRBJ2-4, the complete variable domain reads DSGVTQTPKHLITATGQRVTLRCSPRSGDLSVYWYQQSLDQGLQFLIQYYNGEERAKGNILERFSAQQFPDLHSELNLSSLELGDSALYFCASSPGLAGVSKNIQYFGAGTRLSVL.

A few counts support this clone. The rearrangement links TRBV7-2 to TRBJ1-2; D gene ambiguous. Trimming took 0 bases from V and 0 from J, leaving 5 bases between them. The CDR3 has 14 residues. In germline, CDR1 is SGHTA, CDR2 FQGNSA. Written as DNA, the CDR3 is TGTGCCAGCAGCTTAGCAGCCTCTAACTATGGCTACACCTTC. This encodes CASSLAASNYGYTF.

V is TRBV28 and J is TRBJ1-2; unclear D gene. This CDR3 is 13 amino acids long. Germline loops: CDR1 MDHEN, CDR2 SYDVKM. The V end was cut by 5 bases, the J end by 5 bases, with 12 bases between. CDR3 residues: CASSPPGIYGYTF. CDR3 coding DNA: TGTGCCAGCAGTCCCCCTGGAATTTATGGCTACACCTTC.

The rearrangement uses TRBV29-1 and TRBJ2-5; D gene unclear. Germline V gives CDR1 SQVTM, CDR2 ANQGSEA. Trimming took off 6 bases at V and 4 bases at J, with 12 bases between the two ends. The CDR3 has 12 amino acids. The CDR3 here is CSVGPTPETQYF. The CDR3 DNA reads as TGCAGCGTCGGGCCCACCCCAGAGACCCAGTACTTC.

The CDR3 DNA sequence: TGCGCCAGCAGCCAACAACAGGGGTCCTACAATGAGCAGTTCTTC. This encodes CASSQQQGSYNEQFF. The chain employs TRBV4-1 and TRBJ2-1; 7 positions match TRBD1. The germline gives CDR1 MGHRA, CDR2 YSYEKL. The V and J ends lost 2 bases and 1 base, in that order; junction bases with no gene match: 2. This CDR3 has 15 amino acids.

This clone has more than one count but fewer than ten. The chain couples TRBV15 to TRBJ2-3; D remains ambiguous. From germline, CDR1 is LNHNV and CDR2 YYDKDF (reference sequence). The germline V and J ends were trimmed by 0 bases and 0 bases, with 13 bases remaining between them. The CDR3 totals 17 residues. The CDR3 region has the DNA TGTGCCACCAGCAGAGAAATGTGGGATCCTAGCACAGATACGCAGTATTTT. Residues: CATSREMWDPSTDTQYF.